The 16 T cell receptor beta chains reported below all come from one sample, sequenced in a study of T cells in Graves' hyperthyroidism and ophthalmopathy. Amplified TCR beta CDR3 regions derived from RNA transcripts. A set of HTBI primers served as the primers for a first-round RT-PCR of the TCR CDR3. One entry per CDR3 protein results from TCRdb running MiXCR on the multiplex PCR reads. The table includes some 420,000 distinct CDR3 sequences, about 13% detected once. Specimen: blood. The receptors here all came from a woman between 18 and 30 years old with Graves' hyperthyroidism.

This chain joins TRBV12-3 or TRBV12-4 and TRBJ2-7; TRBD2 matches 13 bases. The CDR3 loop spans 14 amino acids. Trimming took 6 bases from V and 7 from J; bases not matched to a gene: 6. For the CDR3, the DNA is TGTGCCAGCAGCGGACTAGCGGGAGCGGGGGAGCAGTACTTC. Protein: CASSGLAGAGEQYF.

DNA of the CDR3: TGTGCCAGCAGCGATTCGCGAACCACAGATACGCAGTATTTT. It specifies CASSDSRTTDTQYF. The V gene is TRBV9, the J gene TRBJ2-3, with no clear D. Trimming took 3 bases from V and 2 from J, leaving 10 bases between them. The V gene's germline CDR1 is SGDLS and CDR2 YYNGEE. The CDR3 runs 14 residues.

This clonotype was seen ten or more times. V and J are TRBV6-5 and TRBJ1-1, with 7 bases identical to TRBD1. The length of the CDR3 is 19 residues. Germline V gene lookup returns CDR1 MNHEY and CDR2 SVGAGI. J was trimmed by 4 bases and V by 0 bases; bases with no gene match: 17. In nucleotides, the CDR3 is TGTGCCAGCAGTTACTCCCGAACCCGACAGGGCCGGGGTGGCACTGAAGCTTTCTTT. Translated, it gives CASSYSRTRQGRGGTEAFF.

Only one count was recorded for this clonotype. The chain is built from TRBV20-1 and TRBJ2-3, with 8 nucleotides matching TRBD2. Germline CDR1 reads DFQATT; CDR2 reads SNEGSKA (reference sequence). With V trimmed by 5 bases and J by 4 bases, 8 bases remained unmatched. This CDR3 has 14 residues. The CDR3, as DNA: TGCAGTGCTCATTTAGCGGGAACCCCAGATACGCAGTATTTT. Translated: CSAHLAGTPDTQYF.

This clonotype appeared many times. V is TRBV30 and J is TRBJ2-3; a weak D match, TRBD2 (6 bases). The germline gives CDR1 GTSNPN, CDR2 SVGIG (reference sequence). Trimming removed 0 bases from V and 0 bases from J, with 10 bases in between. The CDR3 has 15 residues. This chain's CDR3 is CAWSVGGTSTDTQYF. The CDR3 DNA sequence: TGTGCCTGGAGTGTAGGCGGGACTAGCACAGATACGCAGTATTTT.

The chain has TRBV30 and TRBJ1-3; TRBD1 might be the D (5 bases). CDR3 size: 14 residues. V shed 2 bases and J shed 3 bases, with 11 bases lying between them. Germline CDR1 is GTSNPN and CDR2 is SVGIG (reference sequence). The CDR3: CAWSLGTDGNTIYF. The CDR3 region has the DNA TGTGCCTGGAGTTTAGGGACCGATGGAAACACCATATATTTT.

The rearrangement uses TRBV6-1 and TRBJ2-7, with D tentatively TRBD1 (6 bases). V was cut by 1 base and J by 2 bases, with 12 bases left in between. The CDR3 length is 15 residues. Germline CDR1 MNHNS, CDR2 SASEGT. CDR3 in DNA: TGTGCCAGCAGTGAAGGGAGACAGGTTCCCTACGAGCAGTACTTC. Its protein is CASSEGRQVPYEQYF.

This clonotype was counted many times. This chain uses TRBV20-1 with TRBJ2-2; 11 bases line up with TRBD2. Trimming cost V 2 bases and J 3 bases; bases outside gene matches: 8. There are 17 residues in the CDR3. Germline CDR1 DFQATT, CDR2 SNEGSKA (reference sequence). In DNA form, the CDR3 reads TGCAGTGCTAGACCCCCGACTAGCGGGGTACACACCGGGGAGCTGTTTTTT. It translates to CSARPPTSGVHTGELFF.

With respect to this clonotype: A much larger clone lies one base from this, so it may be a read error. V and J are TRBV20-1 and TRBJ2-4; 7 bases agree with TRBD1. V dropped 7 bases and J dropped 8; count of bases not matched to a gene: 11. The germline gives CDR1 DFQATT, CDR2 SNEGSKA (reference sequence). The CDR3 covers 13 residues. The CDR3 reads CSVSWTGRYIQYF. The CDR3 bases are TGCAGTGTTTCCTGGACAGGACGATACATTCAGTACTTC.

This clonotype was observed many times. The chain carries TRBV27 and TRBJ2-5; 10 bases are a match to TRBD2. The CDR3 runs to 15 residues. V shed 2 bases and J 2 bases; nucleotides not matched to a gene: 2. Germline CDR1 reads MNHEY; CDR2 reads SMNVEV (reference sequence). The CDR3 coding sequence is TGTGCCAGCAGTTTAGGGACTAGCGTACAAGAGACCCAGTACTTC. Translating gives CASSLGTSVQETQYF.

There are many counts of this clonotype. J is TRBJ1-2 and V is TRBV30; perhaps TRBD1 as D (6 bases). The CDR3 spans 14 residues. Trimming left V 4 bases short and J 7 bases short, with 19 bases between. Germline CDR1 GTSNPN, CDR2 SVGIG (reference sequence). Written as DNA, the CDR3 is TGTGCCTGGAATACAGGGACGAGCAATTCTGGCTACACCTTC. Protein: CAWNTGTSNSGYTF.

This clonotype was picked up a small number of times. The V call is TRBV10-1, the J call TRBJ2-3; D is perhaps TRBD1 or TRBD2 (5 bases each). V was pared by 0 bases and J by 4 bases, with 17 bases between. The CDR3 contains 17 residues. In germline, CDR1 is WNHNN, CDR2 SYGVQD (reference sequence). CDR3 protein: CASSESSPFGGADTQYF. CDR3 bases: TGCGCCAGCAGTGAGTCGAGCCCCTTTGGGGGTGCAGATACGCAGTATTTT.

The table lists this clonotype with many counts. This chain links TRBV7-2 with TRBJ2-7; TRBD2 matches 8 bases. The CDR3 consists of 15 residues. CDR1 SGHTA and CDR2 FQGNSA come from the germline V gene. With 5 bases clipped from V and 3 bases from J, the junction kept 9 bases outside the gene matches. The CDR3 nucleotides read TGTGCCAGCAGCCCAACGAGCGGGAGTCTCTACGAGCAGTACTTC. Its translation: CASSPTSGSLYEQYF. Combining the CDR3 with reference TRBV7-2 and TRBJ2-7 gives the whole variable domain GAGVSQSPSNKVTEKGKDVELRCDPISGHTALYWYRQSLGQGLEFLIYFQGNSAPDKSGLPSDRFSAERTGGSVSTLTIQRTQQEDSAVYLCASSPTSGSLYEQYFGPGTRLTVT.

This clonotype was seen many times. The rearrangement joins TRBV7-9 to TRBJ2-7; D is uncertain. Per germline, CDR1 SEHNR and CDR2 FQNEAQ (reference sequence). The CDR3 runs 13 residues. V gave up 11 bases and J gave up 0 bases, with 14 bases separating them. This CDR3 is CAGSYPSSYEQYF. The CDR3 DNA sequence: TGTGCCGGAAGCTATCCAAGCTCCTACGAGCAGTACTTC.

This clonotype has at least ten counts. This chain connects TRBV28 to TRBJ2-7, with 10 bases identical to TRBD2. The CDR3 covers 17 residues. Per germline, CDR1 MDHEN and CDR2 SYDVKM. The J segment lost 3 bases and the V segment lost 3 bases, leaving 11 bases of the junction unmatched. The CDR3 reads CASSFTGEGLAYYEQYF. CDR3 coding DNA: TGTGCCAGCAGTTTTACGGGCGAGGGACTAGCGTACTACGAGCAGTACTTC.

This clonotype was picked up many times. The chain is built from TRBV29-1 and TRBJ2-7, with TRBD1 as a possible D gene (6 bases). The V gene lost 1 base and the J gene lost 0 bases, with 10 bases spanning the gap. CDR3 length equals 14 residues. Germline-derived CDR1 and CDR2 are SQVTM and ANQGSEA. The CDR3 coding sequence is TGCAGCGTTGAAGGGGGGCCAAGCTCCTACGAGCAGTACTTC. This encodes CSVEGGPSSYEQYF.